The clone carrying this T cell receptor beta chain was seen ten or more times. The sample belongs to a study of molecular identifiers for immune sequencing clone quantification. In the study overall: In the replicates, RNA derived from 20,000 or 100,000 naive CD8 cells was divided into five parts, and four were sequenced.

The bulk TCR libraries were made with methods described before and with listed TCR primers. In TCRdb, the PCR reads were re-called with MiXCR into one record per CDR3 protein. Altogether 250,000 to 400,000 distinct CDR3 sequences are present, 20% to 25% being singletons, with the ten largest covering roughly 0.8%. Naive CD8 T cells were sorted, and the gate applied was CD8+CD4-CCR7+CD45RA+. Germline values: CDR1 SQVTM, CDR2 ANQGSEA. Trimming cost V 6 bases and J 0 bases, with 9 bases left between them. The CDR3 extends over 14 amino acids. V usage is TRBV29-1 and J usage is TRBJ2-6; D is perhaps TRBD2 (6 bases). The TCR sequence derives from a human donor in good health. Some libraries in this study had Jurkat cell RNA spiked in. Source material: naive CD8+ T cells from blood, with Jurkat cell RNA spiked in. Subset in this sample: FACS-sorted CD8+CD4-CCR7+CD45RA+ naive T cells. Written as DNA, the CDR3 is TGCAGCGTCGTCGGGGGCTCTGGGGCCAACGTCCTGACTTTC. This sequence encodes CSVVGGSGANVLTF.